This T cell receptor beta chain was identified during a study of shared clonotypes between healthy human individuals. Study outcomes and limitations: The donor pool, a small one, limited the genetic and exposure-history diversity represented.

With respect to this clone: Its antigen is still unknown. The same CDR3 arises from other DNA sequences in this sample as well.

CDR3 size: 15 residues. Germline V gene data show CDR1 as SGHRS and CDR2 as YFSETQ. V was clipped by 0 bases and J by 1 base, with 9 bases between them. The assay was immunoSEQ multiplex PCR, and TCRdb's table has in-frame clones only and misses some. In the table there are around 1.6 million clones, 95% to 99% of which are singletons. The chain joins TRBV5-1 to TRBJ2-3; D may be TRBD1 or TRBD2 (5 bases each). The source is a man aged 30-40 years in good health. The sample consisted of naive CD4+ T cells sorted from blood. The sample's subset: CD45RA+ positively selected. The CDR3 DNA follows: TGCGCCAGCAGCTTGGCTGGGGACCGCACAGATACGCAGTATTTT. Translation gives CASSLAGDRTDTQYF.